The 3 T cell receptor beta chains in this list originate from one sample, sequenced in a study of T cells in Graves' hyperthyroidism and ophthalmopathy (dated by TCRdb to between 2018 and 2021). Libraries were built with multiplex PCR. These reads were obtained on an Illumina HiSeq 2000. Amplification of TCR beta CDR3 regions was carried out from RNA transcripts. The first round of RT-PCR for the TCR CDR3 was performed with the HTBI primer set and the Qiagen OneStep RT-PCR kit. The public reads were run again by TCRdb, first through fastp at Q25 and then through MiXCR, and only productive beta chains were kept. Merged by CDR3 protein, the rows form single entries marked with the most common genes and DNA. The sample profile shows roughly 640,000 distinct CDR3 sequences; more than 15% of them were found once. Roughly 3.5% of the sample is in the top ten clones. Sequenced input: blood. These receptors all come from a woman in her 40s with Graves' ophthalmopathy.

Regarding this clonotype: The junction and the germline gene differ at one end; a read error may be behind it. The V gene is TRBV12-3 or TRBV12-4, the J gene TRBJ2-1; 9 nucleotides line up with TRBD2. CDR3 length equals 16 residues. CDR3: CASSFSGGFSYNEQSF. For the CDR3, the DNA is TGTGCCAGCAGTTTTAGCGGGGGCTTCTCCTACAATGAGCAGTCCTTC.

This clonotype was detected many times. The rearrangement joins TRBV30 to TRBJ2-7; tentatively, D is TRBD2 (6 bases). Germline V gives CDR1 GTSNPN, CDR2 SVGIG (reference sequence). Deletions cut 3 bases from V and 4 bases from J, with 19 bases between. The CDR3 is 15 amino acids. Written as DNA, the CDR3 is TGTGCCTGGAGCGCCCGGGGGACCATGCAATACGAGCAGTACTTC. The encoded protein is CAWSARGTMQYEQYF.

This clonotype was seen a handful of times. CDR3 DNA: TGTGCCAGCAGCCAAGGTTTACTCCACGAGCAGTACTTC. It encodes CASSQGLLHEQYF. The gene calls are TRBV14 and TRBJ2-7, with D unclear. The germline V gene has CDR1 SGHDN and CDR2 FVKESK. CDR3 length: 13 residues. Trimming took off 1 base at V and 5 bases at J, with 9 bases between the two ends.